This T cell receptor (beta chain) was captured by sequencing in a study of cytotoxic CD8 clonotypes in ibrutinib-treated CLL. The germline V gene has CDR1 SGHDT and CDR2 YYEEEE. This CDR3 comprises 15 residues. V shed 4 bases and J 5 bases; nucleotides not matched to a gene: 7. Method: immunoSEQ multiplex PCR; TCRdb's copy keeps in-frame clones and lacks some. Among nearly 85,000 clones listed, roughly 80% were seen once. The sequences come from PBMCs, collected after 12 months of ibrutinib treatment. The chain links TRBV5-6 to TRBJ2-3; 10 bases are shared with TRBD2. The origin of this receptor is a human donor with chronic lymphocytic leukemia. Here the CDR3 DNA reads TGTGCCAGCAGCGGGGTAGCGGGAGGCGGAGATACGCAGTATTTT. Its translation is CASSGVAGGGDTQYF.